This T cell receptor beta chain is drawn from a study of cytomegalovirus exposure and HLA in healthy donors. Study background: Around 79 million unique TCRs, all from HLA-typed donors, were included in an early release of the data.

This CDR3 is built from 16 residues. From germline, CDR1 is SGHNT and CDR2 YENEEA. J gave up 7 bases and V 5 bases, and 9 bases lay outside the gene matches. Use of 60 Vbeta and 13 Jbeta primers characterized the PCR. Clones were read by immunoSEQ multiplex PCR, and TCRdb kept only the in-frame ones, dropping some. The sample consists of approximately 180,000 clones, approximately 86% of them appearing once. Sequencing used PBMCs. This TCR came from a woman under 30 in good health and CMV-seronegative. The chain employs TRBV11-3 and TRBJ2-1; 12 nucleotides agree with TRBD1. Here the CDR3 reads CASSHRGQGAENEQFF. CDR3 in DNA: TGTGCCAGCAGCCATAGGGGACAGGGGGCGGAAAATGAGCAGTTCTTC.